The clone carrying this T cell receptor beta chain was observed a single time. Its antigen is not known. This sample is drawn from a study of cytomegalovirus exposure and HLA in healthy donors. Study observations and caveats: Later analysis associated a missense DCLRE1C variant with TCR beta V- and J-gene trimming. Among CMV-associated TCR beta chains, most appeared HLA-restricted in a later analysis.

PCR amplification relied on 60 Vbeta primers (plus 13 Jbeta primers). Produced via immunoSEQ multiplex PCR; TCRdb's table is partial and in-frame only. The sample has fewer than 80,000 clones; about 65% are singletons. CDR1 is SGHRS and CDR2 is YFSETQ in the germline V gene. After removal of 0 bases from V and 7 bases from J, the junction contained 12 bases not matched to a gene. This CDR3 comprises 17 residues. Sequenced material: PBMCs. V and J are TRBV5-1 and TRBJ2-5, with 10 bases matching TRBD1. This sequence was found in a man in his forties or fifties in good health and CMV-seropositive. The CDR3 spells CASSLGGDRGYIVTQYF. CDR3 nucleotides: TGCGCCAGCAGCTTGGGAGGGGACAGGGGTTACATTGTGACCCAGTACTTC.